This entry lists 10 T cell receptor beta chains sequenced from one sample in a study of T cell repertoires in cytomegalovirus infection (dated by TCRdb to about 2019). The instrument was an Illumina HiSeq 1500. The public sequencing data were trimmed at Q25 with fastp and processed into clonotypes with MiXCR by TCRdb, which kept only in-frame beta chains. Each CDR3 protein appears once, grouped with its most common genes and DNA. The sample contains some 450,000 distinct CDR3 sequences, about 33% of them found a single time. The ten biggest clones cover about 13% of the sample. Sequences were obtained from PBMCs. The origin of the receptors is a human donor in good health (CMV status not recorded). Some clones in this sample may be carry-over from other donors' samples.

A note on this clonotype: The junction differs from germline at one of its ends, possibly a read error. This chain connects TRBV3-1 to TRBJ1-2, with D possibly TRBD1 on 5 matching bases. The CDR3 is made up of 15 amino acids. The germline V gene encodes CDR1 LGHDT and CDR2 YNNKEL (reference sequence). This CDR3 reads CGSSQNSGTGYGYTF. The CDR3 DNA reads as TGTGGCAGCAGCCAGAACTCCGGGACTGGCTATGGCTACACCTTC.

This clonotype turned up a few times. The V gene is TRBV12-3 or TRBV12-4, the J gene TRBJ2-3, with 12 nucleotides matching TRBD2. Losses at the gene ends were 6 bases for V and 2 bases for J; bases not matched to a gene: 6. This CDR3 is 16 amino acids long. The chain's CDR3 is CASSYRLAGVTDTQYF. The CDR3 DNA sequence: TGTGCCAGCAGCTATAGACTAGCGGGGGTCACAGATACGCAGTATTTT.

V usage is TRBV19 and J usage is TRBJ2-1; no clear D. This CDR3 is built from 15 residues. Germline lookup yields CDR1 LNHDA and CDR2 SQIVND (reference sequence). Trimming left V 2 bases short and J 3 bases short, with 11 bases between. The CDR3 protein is CASSITEYRYNEQFF. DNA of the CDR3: TGTGCCAGTAGTATAACAGAGTACCGCTACAATGAGCAGTTCTTC.

CDR3 in amino acids: CASSTSESTGELFF. The CDR3 DNA sequence: TGTGCCAGCAGTACTTCCGAATCCACCGGGGAGCTGTTTTTT. The J gene is TRBJ2-2, the V gene TRBV27; D gene uncertain. CDR3 length: 14 residues. CDR1 is MNHEY and CDR2 is SMNVEV in the germline V gene (reference sequence). The V end was cut by 5 bases, the J end by 4 bases, with 11 bases between.

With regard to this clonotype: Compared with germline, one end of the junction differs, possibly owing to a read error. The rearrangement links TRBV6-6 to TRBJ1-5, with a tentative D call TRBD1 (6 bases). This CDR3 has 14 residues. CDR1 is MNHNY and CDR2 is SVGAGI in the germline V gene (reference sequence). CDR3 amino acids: CTSTVGAGVQPQHF. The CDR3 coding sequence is TGTACCAGCACGGTCGGGGCAGGGGTACAGCCCCAGCATTTT.

The CDR3 is CASSLGGRSSYNEQFF. The CDR3 DNA sequence: TGTGCCAGCAGCTTAGGAGGGCGGAGCTCCTACAATGAGCAGTTCTTC. The rearrangement links TRBV7-6 to TRBJ2-1; possibly TRBD2 for D (5 bases). The germline V gene has CDR1 SGHVS and CDR2 FNYEAQ. V was shortened by 1 base and J by 0 bases, with 10 bases between the two germline ends. The CDR3 is 16 amino acids.

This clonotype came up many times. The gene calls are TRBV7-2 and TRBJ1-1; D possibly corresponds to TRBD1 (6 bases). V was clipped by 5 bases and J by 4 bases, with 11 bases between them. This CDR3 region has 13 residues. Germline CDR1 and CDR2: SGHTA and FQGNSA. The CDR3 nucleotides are TGTGCCAGCAGCACCACAGGGCTCACTGAAGCTTTCTTT. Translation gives CASSTTGLTEAFF.

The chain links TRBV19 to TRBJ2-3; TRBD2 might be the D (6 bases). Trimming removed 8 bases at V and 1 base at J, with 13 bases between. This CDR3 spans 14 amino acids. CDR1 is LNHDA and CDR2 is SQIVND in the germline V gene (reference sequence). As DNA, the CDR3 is TGTGCCAGTGAAACCGGGAGCCGCACAGATACGCAGTATTTT. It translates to CASETGSRTDTQYF.

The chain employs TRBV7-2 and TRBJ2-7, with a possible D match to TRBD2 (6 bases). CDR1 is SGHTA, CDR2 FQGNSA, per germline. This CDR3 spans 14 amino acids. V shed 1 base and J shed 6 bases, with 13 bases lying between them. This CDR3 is CASSLGAGSGEQYF. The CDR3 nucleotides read TGTGCCAGCAGCTTAGGGGCGGGGTCTGGCGAGCAGTACTTC.

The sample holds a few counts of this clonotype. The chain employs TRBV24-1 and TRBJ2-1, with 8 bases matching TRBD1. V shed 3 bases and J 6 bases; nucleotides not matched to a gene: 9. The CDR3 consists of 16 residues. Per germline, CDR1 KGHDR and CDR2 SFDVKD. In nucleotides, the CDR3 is TGTGCCACCAGTGATCCCGCCGGGACAGGTACCAATGAGCAGTTCTTC. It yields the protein CATSDPAGTGTNEQFF.